This TCR beta chain originates from a study of breast tumors, draining lymph nodes, adjacent tissues. This CDR3 spans 15 amino acids. The ends lost 5 bases at V and 4 bases at J; junction bases unmatched: 8. Germline V gives CDR1 MNHEY, CDR2 SVGAGI. This clonotype was seen ten or more times. Its antigen is currently unknown. Axillary draining lymph nodes of breast cancer patients supplied the node samples. Overall study results and limits: Data only fit, rather than demonstrated, lymph node origin of most tumor T cells. Compared with basal-like, luminal-like tumors shared significantly more repertoire with nontumor tissue.

TCRdb re-called the multiplex PCR reads through MiXCR, storing one row per CDR3 protein. The sample lists 180,000 or so distinct CDR3 sequences, around a third seen once, with 3% to 4.5% in the top ten. This sequence joins TRBV6-5 and TRBJ2-7; 10 nucleotides match TRBD2. Sequencing was carried out using axillary lymph node tissue. This receptor was obtained from a female donor with breast cancer. Some clones in this sample may be carry-over from other donors' samples. In nucleotides, the CDR3 is TGTGCCAGCAGTCAGCTAGCGGGAGAGGTTTACGAGCAGTACTTC. It specifies CASSQLAGEVYEQYF.